This TCR beta chain was recorded in a study of cytomegalovirus exposure and HLA in healthy donors. General study findings and limits: Most TCR sequences showed up rarely, but some public TCRs showed up in many donors.

TCRdb keeps only in-frame clones here, not all; method: immunoSEQ multiplex PCR. This table holds tens of thousands of clones, roughly 90% found once. About this clone: Its antigen is not known.

There are 13 residues in the CDR3. V lost 4 bases and J 1 base, leaving 7 bases between the germline ends. CDR1 and CDR2 from the germline V gene are MNHNS and SASEGT. The chain has TRBV6-1 and TRBJ1-2; weak D call: TRBD1 (6 bases). The source of this sequence is a man aged 18-30 years in good health and CMV-seronegative. What was sequenced was PBMCs. The DNA for the CDR3 is TGTGCCAGCAGTGGGACAGTTAACTATGGCTACACCTTC. It codes for CASSGTVNYGYTF.